These 21 T cell receptor beta chains share one sample of origin, sequenced in a study of shared clonotypes between healthy human individuals (dated by TCRdb to 2020 to 2022). The library was obtained by the immunoSEQ multiplex PCR assay. This is the immuneACCESS table as TCRdb keeps it, with only in-frame sequences that have V and J called. A part of the clones is gone; compared with another copy, unresolved V genes explain less than half, and the rest is unexplained. In all, the sample holds about 1.1 million clones, and 75% to 85% of those were seen once. In total, the top ten clones hold roughly 0.65% of the sample. Sequenced input: memory CD4+ T cells from PBMCs. The sample's cell subset or site label, decoded: CD45RA-negative fraction. The source of these receptors is a man aged 18 to 29 in good health. Some clones in this sample may be carry-over from other donors' samples.

The V gene is TRBV27, the J gene TRBJ1-2; maybe TRBD1 (5 bases). Trimming removed 6 bases from V and 1 base from J, with 9 bases in between. Germline V CDR1 and CDR2: MNHEY, SMNVEV (reference sequence). CDR3 length equals 13 residues. As DNA, the CDR3 is TGTGCCAGCAGCTACGACAGTAACTATGGCTACACCTTC. It codes for CASSYDSNYGYTF.

This clone appeared a few times. V is TRBV19 and J is TRBJ2-3; 11 nucleotides match TRBD2. The trim removed 6 bases at V and 2 bases at J, leaving 4 bases unmatched. Germline CDR1 is LNHDA and CDR2 is SQIVND (reference sequence). CDR3 length equals 15 residues. This CDR3 is CASSGLAGPTDTQYF. Written as DNA, the CDR3 is TGTGCCAGTAGCGGACTAGCGGGTCCCACAGATACGCAGTATTTT.

J is TRBJ1-1 and V is TRBV2; D not resolved. The CDR3 covers 13 residues. Trimming took 6 bases from V and 1 from J, leaving 9 bases between them. CDR1 and CDR2 (germline): SNHLY, FYNNEI. CDR3 DNA sequence: TGTGCCAGCAGCGCCCTACCGAACACTGAAGCTTTCTTT. Its translation is CASSALPNTEAFF.

The gene calls are TRBV27 and TRBJ2-7; tentatively, D is TRBD1 (5 bases). The CDR3 has 14 amino acids. V lost 0 bases, J lost 3 bases, and 9 bases lay in between. Looked up from germline, CDR1 is MNHEY and CDR2 is SMNVEV (reference sequence). The CDR3 nucleotides are TGTGCCAGCAGTTTATCGGTGCAGGGCTACGAGCAGTACTTC. This gives the protein CASSLSVQGYEQYF.

The chain uses TRBV5-1 and TRBJ1-1; possible D gene TRBD1, 6 bases. Germline lookup yields CDR1 SGHRS and CDR2 YFSETQ. V was trimmed by 4 bases and J by 10 bases, leaving 20 bases between them. CDR3 size: 14 residues. The CDR3 reads CASSGNADSRVAFF. The DNA of the CDR3 is TGCGCCAGCAGCGGAAACGCGGACAGCCGGGTAGCTTTCTTT.

The rearrangement joins TRBV2 to TRBJ2-3; TRBD2 agrees at 13 bases. The CDR3 runs to 15 residues. The germline V gene has CDR1 SNHLY and CDR2 FYNNEI. The V and J ends lost 6 bases and 6 bases, in that order; junction bases with no gene match: 6. The DNA for the CDR3 is TGTGCCAGCAGCGGACTAGCGGGAGTCCCGGATACGCAGTATTTT. Translated, it gives CASSGLAGVPDTQYF.

The rearrangement joins TRBV5-1 to TRBJ1-3; maybe TRBD1 (5 bases). Trimming stripped 0 bases from V and 2 bases from J, with 9 bases between. CDR1 SGHRS and CDR2 YFSETQ come from the germline V gene. This CDR3 region has 15 residues. CDR3 sequence reads: CASSLEQAAGNTIYF. The CDR3 coding sequence is TGCGCCAGCAGCTTGGAACAGGCCGCTGGAAACACCATATATTTT.

V usage is TRBV7-7 and J usage is TRBJ2-4; either TRBD1 or TRBD2 may fit D (5 bases each). Between the trimmed V and J ends, which lost 4 bases and 0 bases, there was a span of 19 bases. The CDR3 is 18 amino acids. Germline V CDR1 and CDR2: SSHAT, FNYEAQ (reference sequence). Here the CDR3 reads CASSCHSQGGGAKNIQYF. DNA of the CDR3: TGTGCCAGCAGCTGCCATTCTCAGGGTGGGGGAGCCAAAAACATTCAGTACTTC.

The chain combines TRBV5-6 with TRBJ1-1; D gene unclear. Trimming took off 4 bases at V and 6 bases at J, with 10 bases between the two ends. Germline V gene lookup returns CDR1 SGHDT and CDR2 YYEEEE. This CDR3 comprises 12 residues. CDR3 protein: CASSGPESEAFF. The CDR3 coding sequence is TGTGCCAGCAGCGGCCCAGAGTCTGAAGCTTTCTTT.

V and J are TRBV20-1 and TRBJ1-2, with no clear D. The CDR3 sequence is 11 residues long. In germline, CDR1 is DFQATT, CDR2 SNEGSKA (reference sequence). Trimming took 1 base from V and 4 from J, leaving 4 bases between them. The CDR3 reads CSARGSYGYTF. The DNA for the CDR3 is TGCAGTGCTAGAGGCAGCTATGGCTACACCTTC.

This rearrangement joins TRBV7-2 to TRBJ2-5; perhaps TRBD2 as D (6 bases). CDR1 is SGHTA and CDR2 is FQGNSA in the germline V gene. V lost 0 bases and J lost 4, with 12 bases in between. The CDR3 runs 15 residues. Written as DNA, the CDR3 is TGTGCCAGCAGCTTAGCGGGTCCAGCGGGAGAGACCCAGTACTTC. The encoded protein is CASSLAGPAGETQYF.

This clone has only one observation. The V gene is TRBV4-1, the J gene TRBJ2-5; 10 bases fit TRBD2. The V and J ends lost 2 bases and 3 bases, in that order; junction bases with no gene match: 3. CDR3 length equals 15 residues. The germline CDR1 and CDR2 sequences are MGHRA and YSYEKL. CDR3 sequence reads: CASSQWLAGEETQYF. CDR3 bases: TGCGCCAGCAGCCAATGGCTAGCGGGAGAAGAGACCCAGTACTTC.

This clone was counted only a few times. CDR3 sequence (DNA): TGTGCCAGCAGCTTGTCTGTCAGCACAGATACGCAGTATTTT. As protein: CASSLSVSTDTQYF. This sequence joins TRBV5-4 and TRBJ2-3, with D hard to call. The CDR3 has 14 amino acids. V dropped 1 base and J dropped 0 bases, with 6 bases sitting between them. Germline CDR1 reads SGHNT; CDR2 reads YYREEE (reference sequence).

The V call is TRBV7-9, the J call TRBJ2-7; the D gene is possibly TRBD1 (5 bases). The V end lost 5 bases, the J end lost 8 bases, and 19 bases lay between the germline ends. Per the germline V gene, CDR1 is SEHNR and CDR2 is FQNEAQ (reference sequence). The CDR3 has 14 residues. DNA for the CDR3: TGTGCCAGCAGCCTCCACCAAGGGGCTATCAAGCAGTACTTC. It specifies CASSLHQGAIKQYF.

V usage is TRBV11-2 and J usage is TRBJ1-3, with 7 bases lining up with TRBD1. V shed 2 bases, J shed 1 base, and the junction held 5 bases outside the gene matches. Germline CDR1 reads SGHAT; CDR2 reads FQNNGV. This CDR3 is built from 16 residues. The CDR3 loop reads CASSLSPGGSGNTIYF. CDR3 nucleotides: TGTGCCAGCAGCTTATCCCCAGGGGGGTCTGGAAACACCATATATTTT.

The rearrangement links TRBV28 to TRBJ1-2; D gene ambiguous. This CDR3 has 11 amino acids. V was shortened by 8 bases and J by 7 bases, with 11 bases between the two germline ends. Germline lookup yields CDR1 MDHEN and CDR2 SYDVKM. The CDR3 DNA reads TGTGCCAGCGCTTTCCAGGCTGGCTACACCTTC. Amino acid sequence: CASAFQAGYTF.

This clone was picked up a small number of times. The chain links TRBV28 to TRBJ1-3, with 7 bases aligning to TRBD1. V trimming: 7 bases; J trimming: 7 bases; junction bases outside the gene matches: 13. The CDR3 covers 15 residues. Per the germline V gene, CDR1 is MDHEN and CDR2 is SYDVKM. CDR3 in amino acids: CASIRNRGLSNTIYF. The CDR3, as DNA: TGTGCCAGCATCCGTAACAGGGGACTGAGCAACACCATATATTTT. Supplemented by reference TRBV28 and TRBJ1-3, the full variable domain reads DVKVTQSSRYLVKRTGEKVFLECVQDMDHENMFWYRQDPGLGLRLIYFSYDVKMKEKGDIPEGYSVSREKKERFSLILESASTNQTSMYLCASIRNRGLSNTIYFGEGSWLTVV.

The chain carries TRBV5-1 and TRBJ2-3, with 12 bases fitting TRBD2. The CDR3 has 17 amino acids. V was pared by 0 bases and J by 4 bases, with 6 bases of the junction left unmatched. Germline V gene data show CDR1 as SGHRS and CDR2 as YFSETQ. CDR3 in DNA: TGCGCCAGCAGCTTGGCCCTAGCGGGAGGGCCATCAGATACGCAGTATTTT. Its translation is CASSLALAGGPSDTQYF.

This clone appeared a single time. V is TRBV7-8 and J is TRBJ2-5; the match to TRBD2 covers 11 bases. Trimming cost V 4 bases and J 2 bases; bases outside gene matches: 3. Looked up from germline, CDR1 is SGHVS and CDR2 is FQNEAQ. The CDR3 covers 15 residues. CDR3: CASSSGTSGQETQYF. CDR3 DNA: TGTGCCAGCAGCTCCGGGACTAGCGGTCAAGAGACCCAGTACTTC.

V gene TRBV29-1 combines with J gene TRBJ2-7; weak D call: TRBD1 (6 bases). The germline V and J ends were trimmed by 6 bases and 4 bases, with 22 bases remaining between them. CDR1 SQVTM and CDR2 ANQGSEA come from the germline V gene. The CDR3 has 15 residues. CDR3 in amino acids: CSVGKLKGVFYEQYF. The CDR3 DNA reads as TGCAGCGTCGGAAAATTAAAGGGGGTTTTTTACGAGCAGTACTTC.

The chain uses TRBV4-2 and TRBJ2-1; 16 nucleotides align to TRBD2. CDR3 length: 16 residues. Germline-derived CDR1 and CDR2 are LGHNA and YNFKEQ. V trimming: 3 bases; J trimming: 6 bases; junction bases outside the gene matches: 2. The CDR3 spells CASSQGLAGGVNEQFF. Here the CDR3 DNA reads TGTGCCAGCAGCCAGGGACTAGCGGGAGGGGTCAATGAGCAGTTCTTC.